This T cell receptor beta chain was retrieved from a study of identical twins. TCRdb redid the calling of the 5' RACE reads with MiXCR, one entry per CDR3 protein. This repertoire shows more than 1.5 million distinct CDR3 sequences, around a third found once; its top ten account for around 0.25%. The sequence came from a newborn girl in good health. Sequencing used cord blood.

CDR3 in DNA: TGTGCCAGCAGCCGTATTGGGGACATCTACGAGCAGTACTTC. This gives the protein CASSRIGDIYEQYF. The gene calls are TRBV3-1 and TRBJ2-4; possible D gene TRBD1, 6 bases. The last part of the DNA fits TRBJ2-7 better; the J call may be wrong. CDR3 length: 14 amino acids. The V gene's germline CDR1 is LGHDT and CDR2 YNNKEL (reference sequence).